The 30 T cell receptor beta chains below all came from one sample that was sequenced in a study of cytomegalovirus exposure and HLA in healthy donors. The study ran its PCR with 60 Vbeta and 13 Jbeta primers. Some clones are missing from TCRdb's copy, which holds only in-frame ones; the method was immunoSEQ multiplex PCR. The sample has around 200,000 clones, around three quarters seen once. Sequenced: PBMCs. All receptors come from a woman aged 25 to 39 in good health and CMV-seropositive.

The chain links TRBV6-5 to TRBJ2-7; 7 bases align to TRBD1. The CDR3 length is 16 residues. Germline assignment: CDR1 MNHEY and CDR2 SVGAGI. Trimming removed 0 bases from V and 1 base from J; junction bases left unmatched: 6. For the CDR3, the DNA is TGTGCCAGCAGTTACTCGGGGACAGTGGCGTCCTACGAGCAGTACTTC. This translates into CASSYSGTVASYEQYF.

This chain links TRBV6-1 with TRBJ1-2; possible D gene TRBD1, 6 bases. Germline CDR1 and CDR2: MNHNS and SASEGT. Trimming removed 2 bases at V and 7 bases at J, with 11 bases between. This CDR3 contains 13 residues. CDR3 protein: CASSEIRGGGYTF. CDR3 bases: TGTGCCAGCAGTGAAATCAGGGGTGGTGGCTACACCTTC.

In this sample, this clone turned up a few times. This chain joins TRBV29-1 and TRBJ1-1; D possibly corresponds to TRBD1 (6 bases). Trimming shortened V by 7 bases and J by 0 bases, and 18 bases separated the two germline ends. Per the germline V gene, CDR1 is SQVTM and CDR2 is ANQGSEA. The CDR3 sequence is 15 residues long. The CDR3 region has the DNA TGCAGCGCCGGGACAATTTGGCCTTTGAACACTGAAGCTTTCTTT. It yields the protein CSAGTIWPLNTEAFF. Variable domain in full (rest from reference TRBV29-1 and TRBJ1-1): SAVISQKPSRDICQRGTSLTIQCQVDSQVTMMFWYRQQPGQSLTLIATANQGSEATYESGFVIDKFPISRPNLTFSTLTVSNMSPEDSSIYLCSAGTIWPLNTEAFFGQGTRLTVV.

This clone turned up a few times. This sequence joins TRBV19 and TRBJ2-7; 9 bases agree with TRBD1. This CDR3 is 14 amino acids long. V shed 5 bases, J shed 1 base, and the junction held 3 bases outside the gene matches. Germline CDR1 and CDR2: LNHDA and SQIVND (reference sequence). The CDR3 protein is CASSAGTGSYEQYF. For the CDR3, the DNA is TGTGCCAGTAGTGCCGGGACAGGGTCCTACGAGCAGTACTTC. Variable domain in full (rest from reference TRBV19 and TRBJ2-7): DGGITQSPKYLFRKEGQNVTLSCEQNLNHDAMYWYRQDPGQGLRLIYYSQIVNDFQKGDIAEGYSVSREKKESFPLTVTSAQKNPTAFYLCASSAGTGSYEQYFGPGTRLTVT.

The count of this clone is one. The rearrangement joins TRBV5-6 to TRBJ1-3; D remains ambiguous. Germline values: CDR1 SGHDT, CDR2 YYEEEE. With 4 bases removed from V and 0 bases from J, the gap between germline ends came to 11 bases. CDR3 length equals 15 residues. CDR3 in amino acids: CASSQSGSSGNTIYF. CDR3 DNA: TGTGCCAGCAGCCAATCTGGGAGCTCTGGAAACACCATATATTTT.

CDR3 sequence reads: CASSGTGYTGNTIYF. For the CDR3, the DNA is TGTGCCAGCAGTGGGACAGGGTATACTGGAAACACCATATATTTT. The chain couples TRBV6-6 to TRBJ1-3; 9 positions match TRBD1. Germline CDR1 is MNHNY and CDR2 is SVGAGI (reference sequence). The CDR3 extends over 15 amino acids. J gave up 2 bases and V 5 bases, and 4 bases lay outside the gene matches.

The DNA for the CDR3 is TGTGCCAGCAGTGTACAGGCGTTCTCTGGAAACACCATATATTTT. Encoded protein: CASSVQAFSGNTIYF. The chain combines TRBV6-5 with TRBJ1-3; perhaps TRBD1 as D (5 bases). The V end lost 5 bases, the J end lost 0 bases, and 11 bases lay between the germline ends. Germline V gene lookup returns CDR1 MNHEY and CDR2 SVGAGI. This CDR3 region has 15 residues.

The genes are TRBV10-3 and TRBJ2-7, with 8 bases aligning to TRBD1. V dropped 10 bases and J dropped 1; count of bases not matched to a gene: 3. This CDR3 is 12 amino acids long. The germline gives CDR1 ENHRY, CDR2 SYGVKD. CDR3 in DNA: TGTGCCACACGGACAGGGTCCTACGAGCAGTACTTC. As protein: CATRTGSYEQYF.

The chain uses TRBV10-3 and TRBJ2-5; TRBD2 is a possible D gene (6 bases). The CDR3 is 14 amino acids. The V gene's germline CDR1 is ENHRY and CDR2 SYGVKD. V was clipped by 1 base and J by 4 bases, with 10 bases between them. This CDR3 reads CAISELRGGETQYF. The CDR3 bases are TGTGCCATCAGTGAGTTGCGGGGAGGAGAGACCCAGTACTTC.

The chain links TRBV27 to TRBJ1-1; TRBD1 aligns across 7 bases. Germline CDR1 reads MNHEY; CDR2 reads SMNVEV (reference sequence). V gave up 6 bases and J gave up 1 base; unmatched junction bases: 5. This CDR3 is 14 amino acids long. Here the CDR3 reads CASSVRGQNTEAFF. The CDR3 nucleotides read TGTGCCAGCAGCGTAAGGGGGCAGAACACTGAAGCTTTCTTT.

This clone appeared a few times. V and J are TRBV28 and TRBJ1-5; D not certain. V lost 5 bases, J lost 4 bases, and 12 bases lay in between. Per germline, CDR1 MDHEN and CDR2 SYDVKM. The CDR3 sequence is 14 residues long. For the CDR3, the DNA is TGTGCCAGCAGTGTTCCGGGGAAGAATCAGCCCCAGCATTTT. This translates into CASSVPGKNQPQHF.

The chain is built from TRBV7-2 and TRBJ2-5, with 10 nucleotides matching TRBD2. The CDR3 consists of 15 residues. The germline V gene has CDR1 SGHTA and CDR2 FQGNSA. V shed 5 bases and J 5 bases; nucleotides not matched to a gene: 8. The CDR3 spells CASSTQRGGGETQYF. CDR3 DNA sequence: TGTGCCAGCAGCACCCAGCGGGGGGGTGGGGAGACCCAGTACTTC.

This clone was recorded only once. V is TRBV6-1 and J is TRBJ2-7; TRBD1 aligns across 8 bases. The CDR3 runs 13 residues. Germline CDR1 reads MNHNS; CDR2 reads SASEGT. Trimming took 5 bases from V and 2 from J; bases not matched to a gene: 2. CDR3 sequence (DNA): TGTGCCAGCAGTCCCAGGGGGCCCTACGAGCAGTACTTC. As protein: CASSPRGPYEQYF.

The V and J genes are TRBV19 and TRBJ1-4, with 8 nucleotides matching TRBD1. Trimming removed 7 bases from V and 2 bases from J; junction bases left unmatched: 9. The CDR3 length is 16 residues. Germline assignment: CDR1 LNHDA and CDR2 SQIVND (reference sequence). Here the CDR3 DNA reads TGTGCCAGTACCTCAGGACAGGGTTGGACTAATGAAAAACTGTTTTTT. As protein: CASTSGQGWTNEKLFF.

The gene calls are TRBV6-6 and TRBJ2-4, with a possible D match to TRBD2 (6 bases). This CDR3 has 15 residues. CDR1 is MNHNY, CDR2 SVGAGI, per germline (reference sequence). V lost 6 bases, J lost 3 bases, and 15 bases lay in between. This CDR3 is CASSLDPEGKNIQYF. The CDR3 region has the DNA TGTGCCAGCAGCCTGGACCCGGAGGGCAAAAACATTCAGTACTTC.

The genes are TRBV15 and TRBJ2-5; 7 bases are a match to TRBD1. TRBJ2-7 matches the DNA end more closely, so the J call is doubtful. CDR3 length equals 13 residues. CDR1 is LNHNV and CDR2 is YYDKDF in the germline V gene (reference sequence). The CDR3 reads CATSIGQVYEQYF. CDR3 nucleotide sequence: TGTGCCACCAGCATCGGACAGGTTTACGAGCAGTACTTC.

In DNA, the CDR3 is TGCGCCAGCAGCACGGGACTAGCGGGGGGAGGGAGCACAGATACGCAGTATTTT. Translating it yields CASSTGLAGGGSTDTQYF. The chain recombines TRBV5-1 with TRBJ2-3; 15 bases are shared with TRBD2. V lost 4 bases, J lost 0 bases, and 6 bases stayed unmatched. There are 18 residues in the CDR3. Germline CDR1 reads SGHRS; CDR2 reads YFSETQ.

The chain uses TRBV7-9 and TRBJ1-1, with D possibly TRBD1 on 5 matching bases. V was pared by 5 bases and J by 3 bases, with 10 bases between. The CDR3 consists of 13 residues. The germline CDR1 and CDR2 sequences are SEHNR and FQNEAQ (reference sequence). This chain's CDR3 is CASSPMGHTEAFF. The CDR3 region has the DNA TGTGCCAGCAGCCCTATGGGGCACACTGAAGCTTTCTTT.

The chain recombines TRBV7-2 with TRBJ2-2; tentatively, D is TRBD2 (5 bases). V lost 4 bases and J 8 bases, leaving 26 bases between the germline ends. Germline V CDR1 and CDR2: SGHTA, FQGNSA. This CDR3 spans 18 amino acids. CDR3: CASSSRYPGFERGGELFF. The CDR3 DNA sequence: TGTGCCAGCAGCTCCCGCTATCCGGGGTTTGAGCGTGGGGGGGAGCTGTTTTTT.

V and J are TRBV6-6 and TRBJ1-1, with a tentative D call TRBD1 (6 bases). CDR3 length equals 13 residues. The germline CDR1 and CDR2 sequences are MNHNY and SVGAGI (reference sequence). Trimming took off 7 bases at V and 1 base at J, with 10 bases between the two ends. The DNA of the CDR3 is TGTGCCAGCACCCGACAGGCGAACACTGAAGCTTTCTTT. Translated, it gives CASTRQANTEAFF.

The chain recombines TRBV2 with TRBJ1-1, with 7 positions matching TRBD1. This CDR3 region has 15 residues. V lost 8 bases, J lost 1 base, and 10 bases stayed unmatched. From germline, CDR1 is SNHLY and CDR2 FYNNEI. The chain's CDR3 is CASPGDSDQNTEAFF. In DNA form, the CDR3 reads TGTGCCAGCCCGGGGGACAGCGATCAGAACACTGAAGCTTTCTTT. Full variable domain (outside the CDR3, taken from reference TRBV2 and TRBJ1-1): EPEVTQTPSHQVTQMGQEVILRCVPISNHLYFYWYRQILGQKVEFLVSFYNNEISEKSEIFDDQFSVERPDGSNFTLKIRSTKLEDSAMYFCASPGDSDQNTEAFFGQGTRLTVV.

The chain joins TRBV7-9 to TRBJ2-5; tentatively, D is TRBD2 (6 bases). The germline V and J ends were trimmed by 5 bases and 1 base, with 17 bases remaining between them. Germline V gives CDR1 SEHNR, CDR2 FQNEAQ (reference sequence). The CDR3 is 16 amino acids. In DNA form, the CDR3 reads TGTGCCAGCAGCCCAGCGGGCCACGGGAGCCAAGAGACCCAGTACTTC. It encodes CASSPAGHGSQETQYF.

V and J are TRBV6-1 and TRBJ1-1, with D hard to call. The V gene's germline CDR1 is MNHNS and CDR2 SASEGT. There are 14 residues in the CDR3. Deletions cut 6 bases from V and 3 bases from J, with 14 bases between. This CDR3 is CASSYSLSDTEAFF. The CDR3 DNA reads TGTGCCAGCAGCTATTCTCTCTCCGACACTGAAGCTTTCTTT.

This clone was recorded a few times. For the CDR3, the DNA is TGCGCCAGCAGCTTGGGGGTCAGGGAAACTGAAGCTTTCTTT. Its protein is CASSLGVRETEAFF. The V call is TRBV5-1, the J call TRBJ1-1, with D possibly TRBD1 on 5 matching bases. Germline CDR1 is SGHRS and CDR2 is YFSETQ. This CDR3 spans 14 amino acids. Trimming pared 0 bases from V and 5 bases from J, leaving 11 bases between.

The genes are TRBV6-6 and TRBJ2-1; tentatively, D is TRBD1 (6 bases). CDR1 and CDR2 (germline): MNHNY, SVGAGI (reference sequence). With 3 bases removed from V and 7 bases from J, the gap between germline ends came to 7 bases. This CDR3 region has 12 residues. The CDR3 reads CASSYQGNEQFF. CDR3 sequence (DNA): TGTGCCAGCAGTTATCAGGGGAATGAGCAGTTCTTC.

The chain carries TRBV5-1 and TRBJ2-2; 10 nucleotides align to TRBD2. There are 18 residues in the CDR3. CDR1 is SGHRS, CDR2 YFSETQ, per germline. The V gene end was trimmed by 1 base and the J gene end by 1 base; junction bases not matched to a gene: 7. CDR3 sequence: CASSLSPLAGENTGELFF. DNA for the CDR3: TGCGCCAGCAGCTTGAGTCCTCTAGCGGGGGAGAACACCGGGGAGCTGTTTTTT.

The rearrangement uses TRBV18 and TRBJ1-2; 10 bases fit TRBD1. Germline assignment: CDR1 KGHSH and CDR2 LQKENI. This CDR3 has 16 residues. V gave up 3 bases and J gave up 7 bases; unmatched junction bases: 11. CDR3 coding DNA: TGTGCCAGCTCACCGAGACAGGGGGCGCGGATGTTTGGCTACACCTTC. It specifies CASSPRQGARMFGYTF.

This chain links TRBV30 with TRBJ1-1; D gene uncertain. Trimming removed 5 bases from V and 0 bases from J, with 16 bases in between. The CDR3 length is 15 residues. The germline V gene has CDR1 GTSNPN and CDR2 SVGIG (reference sequence). The CDR3: CAWQNPNGMNTEAFF. The CDR3 nucleotides read TGTGCCTGGCAGAATCCGAATGGCATGAACACTGAAGCTTTCTTT. Full variable domain (remainder filled in from reference TRBV30 and TRBJ1-1): SQTIHQWPATLVQPVGSPLSLECTVEGTSNPNLYWYRQAAGRGLQLLFYSVGIGQISSEVPQNLSASRPQDRQFILSSKKLLLSDSGFYLCAWQNPNGMNTEAFFGQGTRLTVV.

The CDR3 reads CATSTILRRDSLTDTQYF. The CDR3 nucleotides are TGTGCCACCAGCACCATCCTGCGCCGGGACTCACTCACAGATACGCAGTATTTT. J is TRBJ2-3 and V is TRBV15, with D possibly being TRBD2 (6 bases). Germline V CDR1 and CDR2: LNHNV, YYDKDF (reference sequence). The V and J ends lost 4 bases and 2 bases respectively, with 22 bases between them. The CDR3 has 18 residues.

The chain links TRBV7-2 to TRBJ2-7, with D possibly being TRBD1 (7 bases). CDR3 length equals 14 residues. Germline V gene data show CDR1 as SGHTA and CDR2 as FQGNSA. Trimming took 4 bases from V and 3 from J, leaving 13 bases between them. The CDR3 nucleotides are TGTGCCAGCAGCTCAGGGGGGAGCAACTACGAGCAGTACTTC. Translated, it gives CASSSGGSNYEQYF.